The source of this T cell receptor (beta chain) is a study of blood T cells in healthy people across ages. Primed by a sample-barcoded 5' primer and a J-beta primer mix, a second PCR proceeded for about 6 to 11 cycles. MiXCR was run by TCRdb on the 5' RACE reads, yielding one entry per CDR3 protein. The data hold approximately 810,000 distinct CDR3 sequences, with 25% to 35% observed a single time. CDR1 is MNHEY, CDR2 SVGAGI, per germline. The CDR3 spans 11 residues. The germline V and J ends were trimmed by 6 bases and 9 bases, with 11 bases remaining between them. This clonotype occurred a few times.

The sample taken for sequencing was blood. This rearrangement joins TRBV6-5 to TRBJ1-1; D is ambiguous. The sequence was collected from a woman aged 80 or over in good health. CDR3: CASSSSGQAFF. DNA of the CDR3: TGTGCCAGCAGCTCGTCCGGGCAAGCTTTCTTT.